The next 28 T cell receptor beta chains were all read from a single sample in a study of cytomegalovirus exposure and HLA in healthy donors. 13 Jbeta primers and 60 Vbeta primers were used for the PCR. Generated by immunoSEQ multiplex PCR, the TCRdb table keeps only in-frame clones and is missing some. The data show around 150,000 clones, with approximately 77% seen just once and about 5.3% held by the top ten. Input material: PBMCs. All receptors derive from a woman aged 50 to 60 in good health and CMV-seronegative.

The rearrangement joins TRBV6-1 to TRBJ1-1; no definite D call. There are 13 residues in the CDR3. CDR1 MNHNS and CDR2 SASEGT come from the germline V gene. V dropped 0 bases and J dropped 8 bases, with 10 bases sitting between them. The CDR3 bases are TGTGCCAGCAGTGAAGCGCCCCAGGCGGAAGCTTTCTTT. It translates to CASSEAPQAEAFF.

The chain uses TRBV29-1 and TRBJ1-3; 9 nucleotides align to TRBD1. Trimming cost V 0 bases and J 5 bases; bases outside gene matches: 5. CDR1 and CDR2 (germline): SQVTM, ANQGSEA. The CDR3 contains 15 residues. CDR3 in amino acids: CSVEDEDRGRNTIYF. In DNA form, the CDR3 reads TGCAGCGTTGAAGACGAAGACAGGGGGAGAAACACCATATATTTT.

The chain recombines TRBV25-1 with TRBJ1-2; TRBD1 might be the D (5 bases). Germline V CDR1 and CDR2: MGHDK, SYGVNS. Trimming left V 2 bases short and J 3 bases short, with 13 bases between. The CDR3 consists of 15 residues. The CDR3 DNA reads as TGTGCCAGCAGTGAAGCTTTAGGGGTGGACTATGGCTACACCTTC. It is translated as CASSEALGVDYGYTF.

The V and J genes are TRBV5-1 and TRBJ2-7; D possibly corresponds to TRBD2 (7 bases). Per the germline V gene, CDR1 is SGHRS and CDR2 is YFSETQ. The CDR3 is 16 amino acids. The V gene lost 3 bases and the J gene lost 6 bases, with 22 bases spanning the gap. CDR3 DNA: TGCGCCAGCAGCTATACGACCCCCACGCGGGGGCTCGAGCAGTACTTC. Translation: CASSYTTPTRGLEQYF. Drawing the rest from reference TRBV5-1 and TRBJ2-7, the complete variable domain is KAGVTQTPRYLIKTRGQQVTLSCSPISGHRSVSWYQQTPGQGLQFLFEYFSETQRNKGNFPGRFSGRQFSNSRSEMNVSTLELGDSALYLCASSYTTPTRGLEQYFGPGTRLTVT.

This CDR3 is CATSRAGTLGAFF. In DNA, the CDR3 is TGTGCCACCAGCAGGGCGGGAACCTTGGGAGCTTTCTTT. J is TRBJ1-1 and V is TRBV15; D gene unclear. The CDR3 totals 13 residues. V was clipped by 3 bases and J by 10 bases, with 15 bases between them. CDR1 and CDR2 from the germline V gene are LNHNV and YYDKDF (reference sequence).

CDR3 sequence: CAWTRHMNTEAFF. The CDR3 DNA is TGTGCCTGGACCAGGCACATGAACACTGAAGCTTTCTTT. V and J are TRBV30 and TRBJ1-1; D is ambiguous. The CDR3 length is 13 residues. Germline CDR1 reads GTSNPN; CDR2 reads SVGIG (reference sequence). V lost 4 bases, J lost 0 bases, and 9 bases lay in between.

The chain combines TRBV4-3 with TRBJ1-6; D remains unclear. Germline values: CDR1 LGHNA, CDR2 YSLEER. This CDR3 contains 16 residues. The V end was cut by 0 bases, the J end by 5 bases, with 11 bases between. This CDR3 reads CASSQDSSGDNSPLHF. The CDR3 DNA reads TGCGCCAGCAGCCAAGATTCATCGGGAGATAATTCACCCCTCCACTTT.

V is TRBV19 and J is TRBJ2-7; 8 nucleotides match TRBD2. Germline CDR1 LNHDA, CDR2 SQIVND (reference sequence). Losses at the gene ends were 9 bases for V and 2 bases for J; bases not matched to a gene: 12. This CDR3 comprises 15 residues. The CDR3 DNA follows: TGTGCCAGCTCACCTACTAGCGGAGGTACCTACGAGCAGTACTTC. It is translated as CASSPTSGGTYEQYF.

This clone was observed a single time. V is TRBV5-1 and J is TRBJ1-1; TRBD1 matches 10 bases. Losses at the gene ends were 5 bases for V and 6 bases for J; bases not matched to a gene: 7. Per the germline V gene, CDR1 is SGHRS and CDR2 is YFSETQ. The length of the CDR3 is 14 residues. CDR3 residues: CASSFPGQGAEAFF. CDR3 coding DNA: TGCGCCAGCAGTTTTCCCGGACAGGGGGCTGAAGCTTTCTTT.

This rearrangement joins TRBV19 to TRBJ1-6; D is ambiguous. Germline CDR1 LNHDA, CDR2 SQIVND (reference sequence). The CDR3 covers 18 residues. V lost 7 bases and J lost 1, with 20 bases in between. As DNA, the CDR3 is TGTGCCAGTAACCTAGGTGGAGGTAGAGCTTCCTATAATTCACCCCTCCACTTT. Amino acids: CASNLGGGRASYNSPLHF. Based on the CDR3 plus reference TRBV19 and TRBJ1-6, the full variable domain is DGGITQSPKYLFRKEGQNVTLSCEQNLNHDAMYWYRQDPGQGLRLIYYSQIVNDFQKGDIAEGYSVSREKKESFPLTVTSAQKNPTAFYLCASNLGGGRASYNSPLHFGNGTRLTVT.

The genes are TRBV5-1 and TRBJ2-2, with TRBD1 matching 10 bases. Losses at the gene ends were 2 bases for V and 7 bases for J; bases not matched to a gene: 8. CDR1 is SGHRS and CDR2 is YFSETQ in the germline V gene. The CDR3 is 16 amino acids. CDR3: CASSLSGQGYGGELFF. As DNA, the CDR3 is TGCGCCAGCAGCTTATCGGGACAGGGGTATGGCGGGGAGCTGTTTTTT.

This chain joins TRBV28 and TRBJ1-2; tentative D call: TRBD1 (6 bases). The V and J ends lost 6 bases and 5 bases respectively, with 16 bases between them. This CDR3 region has 14 residues. The germline V gene encodes CDR1 MDHEN and CDR2 SYDVKM. For the CDR3, the DNA is TGTGCCAGCAGACCAGGGGCTGGGGAGTATGGCTACACCTTC. Its protein is CASRPGAGEYGYTF.

The chain links TRBV12-2 to TRBJ1-1; the listed D gene, TRBD1, was not tested against the DNA. TRBV12-2 is a pseudogene. The CDR3 contains 18 residues. CDR3 nucleotide sequence: TGTGCAAGTCGCTTAGGAGATCAGGGGACCCGTATGAACACTGAAGCTTTCTTT. Translated, it gives CASRLGDQGTRMNTEAFF.

The gene calls are TRBV9 and TRBJ2-3; 8 nucleotides align to TRBD2. The V and J ends lost 0 bases and 8 bases, in that order; junction bases with no gene match: 5. Germline V gives CDR1 SGDLS, CDR2 YYNGEE. The CDR3 contains 14 residues. CDR3: CASSVAGGQPTQYF. In DNA form, the CDR3 reads TGTGCCAGCAGCGTAGCGGGGGGGCAGCCTACGCAGTATTTT.

The V call is TRBV4-3, the J call TRBJ1-5, with D hard to call. Germline loops: CDR1 LGHNA, CDR2 YSLEER. The CDR3 sequence is 14 residues long. V was trimmed by 1 base and J by 0 bases, leaving 4 bases between them. The DNA of the CDR3 is TGCGCCAGCAGCCAAGGTTATAGCAATCAGCCCCAGCATTTT. The encoded protein is CASSQGYSNQPQHF.

This clone has a handful of counts. The chain links TRBV11-3 to TRBJ1-1; D gene uncertain. The CDR3 is made up of 13 amino acids. Trimming cost V 1 base and J 7 bases, with 10 bases left between them. Germline V gives CDR1 SGHNT, CDR2 YENEEA. The DNA for the CDR3 is TGTGCCAGCAGCTTAGGCAGGCTCAATGAAGCTTTCTTT. Amino acids: CASSLGRLNEAFF.

The rearrangement uses TRBV28 and TRBJ1-2; 10 bases align to TRBD1. The CDR3 length is 15 residues. Trimming removed 0 bases from V and 5 bases from J; junction bases left unmatched: 3. The germline CDR1 and CDR2 sequences are MDHEN and SYDVKM. The CDR3 nucleotides read TGTGCCAGCAGTTTATGGGGACAGGGGCAGTATGGCTACACCTTC. Translation: CASSLWGQGQYGYTF.

The genes are TRBV6-5 and TRBJ2-3, with D uncertain. This CDR3 region has 11 residues. V was trimmed by 4 bases and J by 4 bases, leaving 3 bases between them. In germline, CDR1 is MNHEY, CDR2 SVGAGI. This CDR3 reads CASSSSDTQYF. The CDR3 DNA reads as TGTGCCAGCAGTTCGTCAGATACGCAGTATTTT.

This sequence joins TRBV7-3 and TRBJ2-1, with D perhaps TRBD1 (5 bases). V lost 1 base to trimming and J lost 1 base, with 17 bases between them. The CDR3 extends over 18 amino acids. CDR1 and CDR2 (germline): SGHTA, FQGTGA. The CDR3 DNA sequence: TGTGCCAGCAGCTTAAACCCACAGGCGCCAGGGTCCTACAATGAGCAGTTCTTC. Translation: CASSLNPQAPGSYNEQFF.

This clone has a handful of counts. V is TRBV7-2 and J is TRBJ1-3, with D possibly matching TRBD1 (5 bases). The ends were cut back, 4 bases at V and 1 base at J, with 11 bases in the middle. CDR1 is SGHTA and CDR2 is FQGNSA in the germline V gene. The CDR3 is made up of 15 amino acids. CDR3 coding DNA: TGTGCCAGCAGCTCTCGATGGACATCTGGAAACACCATATATTTT. It encodes CASSSRWTSGNTIYF.

CDR3 amino acids: CASSLIRELTQPQHF. CDR3 in DNA: TGTGCCAGCAGCTTAATCCGGGAGCTCACTCAGCCCCAGCATTTT. The rearrangement joins TRBV5-8 to TRBJ1-5; D is ambiguous. CDR1 and CDR2 (germline): SGHTS, YDEGEE. The ends were cut back, 2 bases at V and 6 bases at J, with 15 bases in the middle. The CDR3 runs to 15 residues.

The chain has TRBV7-2 and TRBJ2-7, with D possibly being TRBD2 (6 bases). This CDR3 is 16 amino acids long. The germline V gene has CDR1 SGHTA and CDR2 FQGNSA. V was shortened by 4 bases and J by 4 bases, with 20 bases between the two germline ends. The CDR3 coding sequence is TGTGCCAGCAGCTATGGCTTTGGACGGGGAGGTTACGAGCAGTACTTC. Translating it yields CASSYGFGRGGYEQYF.

This chain links TRBV4-2 with TRBJ1-4; D is undetermined. Trimming took 0 bases from V and 5 from J, leaving 7 bases between them. This CDR3 is built from 14 residues. The V gene's germline CDR1 is LGHNA and CDR2 YNFKEQ. The CDR3 here is CASSQDRRNEKLFF. The CDR3 nucleotides are TGTGCCAGCAGCCAAGATCGGAGGAATGAAAAACTGTTTTTT.

This rearrangement joins TRBV28 to TRBJ2-3; possibly TRBD1 for D (6 bases). There are 14 residues in the CDR3. V dropped 3 bases and J dropped 2 bases, with 9 bases sitting between them. Germline V gene data show CDR1 as MDHEN and CDR2 as SYDVKM. CDR3 coding DNA: TGTGCCAGCAGTTTGGACAGCACCACAGATACGCAGTATTTT. Translating it yields CASSLDSTTDTQYF.

The V gene is TRBV15, the J gene TRBJ1-4; the D gene is possibly TRBD1 (5 bases). Germline CDR1 is LNHNV and CDR2 is YYDKDF (reference sequence). Trimming pared 5 bases from V and 5 bases from J, leaving 12 bases between. CDR3 size: 14 residues. This chain's CDR3 is CATSPDKGNEKLFF. The CDR3, as DNA: TGTGCCACCAGCCCGGACAAGGGAAATGAAAAACTGTTTTTT.

CDR3 loop: CASSLGVSGANVLTF. In DNA form, the CDR3 reads TGTGCCAGCAGTTTAGGGGTCTCTGGGGCCAACGTCCTGACTTTC. The rearrangement joins TRBV9 to TRBJ2-6; maybe TRBD1 (5 bases). Trimming left V 5 bases short and J 0 bases short, with 9 bases between. The CDR3 is 15 residues long. Germline V gene lookup returns CDR1 SGDLS and CDR2 YYNGEE.

J is TRBJ2-7 and V is TRBV15, with D perhaps TRBD2 (6 bases). Germline loops: CDR1 LNHNV, CDR2 YYDKDF (reference sequence). This CDR3 comprises 15 residues. The V end lost 5 bases, the J end lost 4 bases, and 18 bases lay between the germline ends. The CDR3 DNA is TGTGCCACCAGCTTAAGGAGGGGAATTGGGTACGAGCAGTACTTC. Its translation is CATSLRRGIGYEQYF. Full variable domain (rest looked up from reference TRBV15 and TRBJ2-7): DAMVIQNPRYQVTQFGKPVTLSCSQTLNHNVMYWYQQKSSQAPKLLFHYYDKDFNNEADTPDNFQSRRPNTSFCFLDIRSPGLGDTAMYLCATSLRRGIGYEQYFGPGTRLTVT.

The gene calls are TRBV2 and TRBJ2-7; a possible D gene is TRBD1 (6 bases). The CDR3 spans 14 residues. Germline CDR1 SNHLY, CDR2 FYNNEI. V was shortened by 7 bases and J by 3 bases, with 16 bases between the two germline ends. The CDR3 here is CASTPSRGDYEQYF. CDR3 in DNA: TGTGCCAGCACCCCTTCCAGGGGTGACTACGAGCAGTACTTC.